At least ten counts were recorded for the clone carrying this T cell receptor beta chain. Its antigen remains unidentified. Read coverage stops 3 residues before the CDR3 terminus; the germline J gene supplies the remainder. V trimming: 2 bases; J trimming: 2 bases; junction bases outside the gene matches: 6. CDR3 length equals 16 residues. Germline CDR1 and CDR2: SGHRS and YFSETQ. Heparinized whole blood, 5 to 8 ml, came from each donor. This record comes from a study of T cell clonality in common variable immunodeficiency. Study-level points and caveats: The cause of increased CVID clonality remains unclear without subpopulation sequencing. CVID subjects shared fewer TCRbeta clones than healthy controls did. CVID subjects showed higher TCRbeta clonality than healthy controls.

Clones were sequenced by immunoSEQ multiplex PCR, and TCRdb holds only the in-frame ones, with some missing. This repertoire holds approximately 64,000 clones, and none appear only once. The source of this sequence is a person aged 18 to 69 in good health. The specimen sequenced was peripheral blood mononuclear cells. V is TRBV5-1 and J is TRBJ1-5, with TRBD1 matching over 8 bases. The CDR3 bases that were read are TGCGCCAGCAGCTTCTCAGGGGGCGGTGGCAATCAGCCC. Translated, it gives CASSFSGGGGNQP. The entire CDR3 reads CASSFSGGGGNQPQHF.